These T cell receptor beta chains were read from a single sample in a study of blood T cell repertoires in COVID-19. Generated by immunoSEQ multiplex PCR, the TCRdb table keeps only in-frame clones and is missing some. The table lists about 160,000 clones, about four fifths of them singletons. The source material was PBMCs or T cells enriched from blood (not recorded which). These receptors were taken from a woman aged 55-69 years who had recovered from COVID-19. The CDR3 runs from the conserved cysteine through the conserved F or W. Fields, in order: J gene, D gene, CDR3 length, clone size, V gene, CDR3 DNA, CDR3 protein. D genes are given only for firm matches. Part of the rows lack a size; the others show once, few, many or a class for expanded clones.

TRBJ2-1 TRBD1 14 many TRBV7-2 TGTGCCAGCACCCCGGACAGGGGGCGAAATGAGCAGTTCTTC CASTPDRGRNEQFF
TRBJ1-2 NA 14 NA TRBV6-5 TGTGCCAGCAGTTATACGGCAGGGCCCTATGGCTACACCTTC CASSYTAGPYGYTF
TRBJ2-7 NA 14 once TRBV6-5 TGTGCCAGCAGTTACTTCCCAGGGTCGGCCGAGCAGTACTTC CASSYFPGSAEQYF
TRBJ2-7 NA 15 NA TRBV27 TGTGCCAGCAGTTTACAGGTGGGGCCCTCCTACGAGCAGTACTTC CASSLQVGPSYEQYF
TRBJ2-1 NA 12 NA TRBV12-3/TRBV12-4 TGTGCCAGCAGTTTATTGGCCAATGAGCAGTTCTTC CASSLLANEQFF
TRBJ1-1 TRBD1 16 NA TRBV27 TGTGCCAGCAGTTTCAATGGACAGGGGCGGGTCACTGAAGCTTTCTTT CASSFNGQGRVTEAFF
TRBJ2-2 TRBD1 15 NA TRBV19 TGTGCCAGTAGAGCCGGGACAGGGGTGACCGGGGAGCTGTTTTTT CASRAGTGVTGELFF
TRBJ2-5 TRBD2 18 NA TRBV4-2 TGTGCCAGCAGCCAAGGGACTAGCGGGGGGGCCTTCCGCGAGACCCAGTACTTC CASSQGTSGGAFRETQYF
TRBJ2-2 TRBD1 16 NA TRBV5-6 TGTGCCAGCAGCTACCGGGACAGGGGGCCGGCCGGGGAGCTGTTTTTT CASSYRDRGPAGELFF
TRBJ2-1 NA 12 NA TRBV3-1/TRBV3-2 TGTGCCAGCAGACCTGCCGACTATGAGCAGTTCTTC CASRPADYEQFF
TRBJ1-4 NA 13 NA TRBV29-1 TGCAGCGTTGAAGTAGACTATAATGAAAAACTGTTTTTT CSVEVDYNEKLFF
TRBJ1-2 TRBD1 13 NA TRBV3-1/TRBV3-2 TGTGCCAGCAGCCGTCGACAGGGGCATGGCTACACCTTC CASSRRQGHGYTF
TRBJ1-1 TRBD1 14 once TRBV5-1 TGCGCCAGCAGCTCGGGACAGTTTAAGTTGGAAGCTTTCTTT CASSSGQFKLEAFF
TRBJ2-5 TRBD2 15 many TRBV6-2/TRBV6-3 TGTGCCAGCAGTTACTTTAGCGGGGGGGCCGAGACCCAGTACTTC CASSYFSGGAETQYF
TRBJ2-1 TRBD2 14 NA TRBV27 TGTGCCAGCAGGGTGACTAGCGGGGACATTGAGCAGTTCTTC CASRVTSGDIEQFF
TRBJ2-7 TRBD1 15 few TRBV4-1 TGCGCCACCAGAGCAGGGGGACAGGGAGGTAACGAGCAGTACTTC CATRAGGQGGNEQYF
TRBJ1-2 TRBD1 17 NA TRBV2 TGTGCCAGCATCCTCTTGGGGACAGGGGGTTCGAACTATGGCTACACCTTC CASILLGTGGSNYGYTF
TRBJ1-2 NA 13 NA TRBV9 TGTGCCAGCAGCGTAGGAGCAAACTATGGCTACACCTTC CASSVGANYGYTF
TRBJ1-3 NA 15 NA TRBV19 TGTGCCAGTAGTATAGCAGGGTCGCCCGGAAACACCATATATTTT CASSIAGSPGNTIYF